This TCR beta chain was observed in a study of OX40 agonist ivuxolimab in advanced cancers. About the study: Patients undergoing dose escalation presented with hepatocellular carcinoma, melanoma, renal cell or head and neck cancer. Therapy given before enrollment (anti-PD-1, anti-PD-L1 or anti-CTLA-4) was allowed, and 40% to 50% had some. Notes on the study in general: It was not determined which antigens were specifically recognized by the peripheral T cells that had undergone clonal expansion.

The protocol was immunoSEQ multiplex PCR, while the TCRdb copy is restricted to in-frame clones and leaves out a portion. This table holds approximately 99,000 clones, 70% to 90% found once. Germline V gene lookup returns CDR1 SQVTM and CDR2 ANQGSEA. The V and J ends lost 4 bases and 2 bases respectively, with 9 bases between them. The CDR3 spans 13 residues. Points on this clone: Antigen unknown.

Sequenced material: CD4+ or CD8+ T cells sorted from blood, taken in a trial of the OX40 agonist ivuxolimab. This TCR came from an adult with an advanced solid tumor such as melanoma, head and neck, liver or kidney cancer. The V gene is TRBV29-1, the J gene TRBJ1-5; maybe TRBD1 (6 bases). CDR3 coding DNA: TGCAGCGTTGCTGGGGGCGGCAATCAGCCCCAGCATTTT. Translating it yields CSVAGGGNQPQHF.